The 11 T cell receptor beta chains listed next were all sequenced from one sample in a study of T cells in pancreatic ductal adenocarcinoma. Surgery without prior neoadjuvant therapy was the treatment of the selected pancreatic ductal adenocarcinoma patients. Clones were sequenced by immunoSEQ multiplex PCR, and TCRdb holds only the in-frame ones, with some missing. The repertoire holds 10,000 or so clones, approximately 67% seen once, with 27% in the top ten. Sequencing was carried out using pancreatic tumor tissue. The origin of the receptors is a human donor with pancreatic ductal adenocarcinoma.

The chain recombines TRBV5-1 with TRBJ2-1; D gene uncertain. V dropped 4 bases and J dropped 7 bases, with 12 bases sitting between them. From germline, CDR1 is SGHRS and CDR2 YFSETQ. The CDR3 runs 13 residues. The CDR3 reads CASSPLVENEQFF. The CDR3, as DNA: TGCGCCAGCAGCCCCTTAGTGGAGAATGAGCAGTTCTTC.

This chain uses TRBV7-3 with TRBJ1-1; D is uncertain. V lost 5 bases and J 2 bases, leaving 9 bases between the germline ends. The CDR3 runs to 13 residues. Germline CDR1 is SGHTA and CDR2 is FQGTGA. The DNA of the CDR3 is TGTGCCAGCAGCAAAGGCGGCAACACTGAAGCTTTCTTT. It yields the protein CASSKGGNTEAFF.

This chain links TRBV7-3 with TRBJ2-7, with TRBD2 matching over 12 bases. V shed 2 bases, J shed 7 bases, and the junction held 3 bases outside the gene matches. This CDR3 has 14 amino acids. Germline V gene sequence: CDR1 SGHTA, CDR2 FQGTGA. CDR3 sequence (DNA): TGTGCCAGCAGCTTATTCGGGACTAGCGGGGAGCAGTACTTC. Its translation is CASSLFGTSGEQYF.

This chain links TRBV10-1 with TRBJ2-1; D unclear. The V end lost 2 bases, the J end lost 8 bases, and 4 bases lay between the germline ends. From germline, CDR1 is WNHNN and CDR2 SYGVQD (reference sequence). The CDR3 is 11 residues long. Here the CDR3 reads CASSEGYEQFF. Here the CDR3 DNA reads TGCGCCAGCAGTGAGGGGTATGAGCAGTTCTTC.

The chain joins TRBV5-4 to TRBJ2-7; no reliable D call. The CDR3 covers 12 residues. Germline V gene lookup returns CDR1 SGHNT and CDR2 YYREEE (reference sequence). V was shortened by 3 bases and J by 6 bases, with 10 bases between the two germline ends. The CDR3 nucleotides read TGTGCCAGCAGCTCTCTGTCCGGCGAGCAGTACTTC. Amino acids: CASSSLSGEQYF.

The CDR3, as DNA: TGTGCCTGGAGTAAACAACAGGGGTTTGGCTACACCTTC. Its translation: CAWSKQQGFGYTF. The chain couples TRBV30 to TRBJ1-2; 7 nucleotides match TRBD1. Germline CDR1 GTSNPN, CDR2 SVGIG (reference sequence). V shed 2 bases, J shed 7 bases, and the junction held 7 bases outside the gene matches. The CDR3 is made up of 13 amino acids.

By sample fraction, this clone is medium-sized (0.01 to 0.1%). V gene TRBV5-1 combines with J gene TRBJ1-2, with D uncertain. Trimming cost V 1 base and J 6 bases, with 13 bases left between them. This CDR3 region has 14 residues. Looked up from germline, CDR1 is SGHRS and CDR2 is YFSETQ. The CDR3 region is CASSLYTAWNGYTF. In DNA, the CDR3 is TGCGCCAGCAGCTTGTACACGGCCTGGAATGGCTACACCTTC. Variable domain in full (rest from reference TRBV5-1 and TRBJ1-2): KAGVTQTPRYLIKTRGQQVTLSCSPISGHRSVSWYQQTPGQGLQFLFEYFSETQRNKGNFPGRFSGRQFSNSRSEMNVSTLELGDSALYLCASSLYTAWNGYTFGSGTRLTVV.

V gene TRBV6-5 combines with J gene TRBJ1-1; D is perhaps TRBD1 (6 bases). Germline CDR1 reads MNHEY; CDR2 reads SVGAGI. Between the trimmed V and J ends, which lost 1 base and 3 bases, there was a span of 15 bases. The CDR3 covers 16 residues. CDR3 sequence reads: CASSYLQGAGDTEAFF. The CDR3, as DNA: TGTGCCAGCAGTTACTTGCAGGGTGCAGGGGACACTGAAGCTTTCTTT.

This rearrangement joins TRBV18 to TRBJ2-1, with D perhaps TRBD2 (6 bases). Trimming left V 4 bases short and J 4 bases short, with 11 bases between. CDR1 KGHSH and CDR2 LQKENI come from the germline V gene. The CDR3 runs to 14 residues. This chain's CDR3 is CASSLTGGYNEQFF. DNA for the CDR3: TGTGCCAGCTCACTAACCGGAGGGTACAATGAGCAGTTCTTC. Complete variable domain (other parts from reference TRBV18 and TRBJ2-1): NAGVMQNPRHLVRRRGQEARLRCSPMKGHSHVYWYRQLPEEGLKFMVYLQKENIIDESGMPKERFSAEFPKEGPSILRIQQVVRGDSAAYFCASSLTGGYNEQFFGPGTRLTVL.

This chain joins TRBV7-9 and TRBJ2-2, with 10 bases that match TRBD2. Losses at the gene ends were 6 bases for V and 1 base for J; bases not matched to a gene: 5. Germline assignment: CDR1 SEHNR and CDR2 FQNEAQ (reference sequence). This CDR3 has 16 residues. The CDR3 nucleotides read TGTGCCAGCAGGATCGGACTAGCGGTGAACACCGGGGAGCTGTTTTTT. Its protein is CASRIGLAVNTGELFF.

The rearrangement uses TRBV5-1 and TRBJ1-4; D is uncertain. The germline V and J ends were trimmed by 4 bases and 2 bases, with 9 bases remaining between them. CDR3 length: 14 amino acids. CDR1 is SGHRS, CDR2 YFSETQ, per germline. The CDR3 DNA follows: TGCGCCAGCAGCCTAGGAGTGACTAATGAAAAACTGTTTTTT. It translates to CASSLGVTNEKLFF. The whole variable domain, remainder taken from reference TRBV5-1 and TRBJ1-4, is KAGVTQTPRYLIKTRGQQVTLSCSPISGHRSVSWYQQTPGQGLQFLFEYFSETQRNKGNFPGRFSGRQFSNSRSEMNVSTLELGDSALYLCASSLGVTNEKLFFGSGTQLSVL.